These 17 T cell receptor beta chains were all obtained from the same sample, sequenced in a study of patients and donors after allogeneic stem cell transplantation. TCRdb analysed the RT-PCR reads with MiXCR anew, one entry per CDR3 protein. In the table there are under 170,000 distinct CDR3 sequences, about two fifths of which are singletons. Sequenced: blood, either unsorted or a sorted T cell fraction (not recorded which). These receptors were taken from a human donor who was either an allogeneic HSCT recipient or a stem cell or donor lymphocyte infusion donor (not recorded which). It is not recorded whose cells these are; they may come from a transplant donor.

The chain has TRBV28 and TRBJ2-7; tentative D call: TRBD2 (6 bases). CDR3 length: 15 residues. Deletions cut 5 bases from V and 0 bases from J, with 14 bases between. Germline assignment: CDR1 MDHEN and CDR2 SYDVKM. CDR3 loop: CASSQVYGGSYEQYV. DNA for the CDR3: TGTGCCAGCAGTCAAGTTTACGGGGGCTCCTACGAGCAGTACGTC.

This clonotype was counted only a few times. J is TRBJ2-5 and V is TRBV6-2 or TRBV6-3; no reliable D call. Trimming removed 6 bases from V and 4 bases from J, with 9 bases in between. This CDR3 has 12 amino acids. Germline assignment: CDR1 MNHEY and CDR2 SVGEGT. The CDR3 here is CASRNGRETQYF. In nucleotides, the CDR3 is TGTGCCAGCAGAAACGGGCGAGAGACCCAGTACTTC.

This clonotype was counted between two and nine times. The chain combines TRBV6-6 with TRBJ1-2; D call uncertain. The germline V and J ends were trimmed by 4 bases and 4 bases, with 10 bases remaining between them. In germline, CDR1 is MNHNY, CDR2 SVGAGI (reference sequence). The CDR3 covers 13 residues. DNA of the CDR3: TGTGCCAGCAGTTCCGGACTATCCTATGGCTACACCTTC. Translating it yields CASSSGLSYGYTF.

The chain couples TRBV5-6 to TRBJ2-2, with D possibly being TRBD2 (5 bases). The CDR3 runs to 14 residues. V gave up 6 bases and J gave up 1 base, with 10 bases separating them. Germline V gene sequence: CDR1 SGHDT, CDR2 YYEEEE. Here the CDR3 reads CASNPGGNTGELFF. The CDR3 DNA reads TGTGCCAGCAATCCTGGAGGGAACACCGGGGAGCTGTTTTTT.

This clonotype has only a few counts. The chain combines TRBV3-1 with TRBJ1-1; tentative D call: TRBD1 (6 bases). This CDR3 is 14 amino acids long. Trimming left V 2 bases short and J 4 bases short, with 11 bases between. Germline CDR1 LGHDT, CDR2 YNNKEL (reference sequence). The CDR3 region has the DNA TGTGCCAGCAGCCAAAGGGGGGATGGCACTGAAGCTTTCTTT. Its translation is CASSQRGDGTEAFF. The entire variable domain, with the rest obtained from reference TRBV3-1 and TRBJ1-1, is as follows: DTAVSQTPKYLVTQMGNDKSIKCEQNLGHDTMYWYKQDSKKFLKIMFSYNNKELIINETVPNRFSPKSPDKAHLNLHINSLELGDSAVYFCASSQRGDGTEAFFGQGTRLTVV.

This clonotype was found a few times. V usage is TRBV28 and J usage is TRBJ1-5, with a possible D match to TRBD1 (5 bases). V was shortened by 6 bases and J by 6 bases, with 12 bases between the two germline ends. Germline CDR1 reads MDHEN; CDR2 reads SYDVKM. This CDR3 region has 13 residues. In DNA, the CDR3 is TGTGCCAGCAGGGCCCAGGGTGGTCAGCCCCAGCATTTT. This gives the protein CASRAQGGQPQHF.

The sample holds a few counts of this clonotype. The chain joins TRBV5-1 to TRBJ1-5, with D tentatively TRBD1 (6 bases). Germline CDR1 reads SGHRS; CDR2 reads YFSETQ. V lost 1 base, J lost 5 bases, and 13 bases lay in between. The CDR3 contains 15 residues. This CDR3 reads CASSLTGRGDQPQHF. The CDR3 DNA is TGCGCCAGCAGCTTGACAGGGCGAGGGGATCAGCCCCAGCATTTT.

The chain employs TRBV11-2 and TRBJ1-5, with a possible D match to TRBD1 (5 bases). The germline V gene encodes CDR1 SGHAT and CDR2 FQNNGV. Trimming stripped 4 bases from V and 2 bases from J, with 15 bases between. This CDR3 contains 16 residues. DNA of the CDR3: TGTGCCAGCAGCTACGGCCGGGGGGACGGCAATCAGCCCCAGCATTTT. As protein: CASSYGRGDGNQPQHF.

This clonotype was seen a handful of times. The chain employs TRBV20-1 and TRBJ2-2, with TRBD2 matching 11 bases. The CDR3 spans 16 residues. V trimming: 2 bases; J trimming: 2 bases; junction bases outside the gene matches: 4. The germline V gene encodes CDR1 DFQATT and CDR2 SNEGSKA (reference sequence). DNA of the CDR3: TGCAGTGCTAGAATACTAGCGGGGGCAAACACCGGGGAGCTGTTTTTT. Translating gives CSARILAGANTGELFF.

Only a few counts were recorded for this clonotype. The V call is TRBV29-1, the J call TRBJ1-4; weak D call: TRBD1 (6 bases). Between the trimmed V and J ends, which lost 5 bases and 12 bases, there was a span of 13 bases. Germline loops: CDR1 SQVTM, CDR2 ANQGSEA. The CDR3 is made up of 11 amino acids. The CDR3 is CSVYLPGELFF. The DNA of the CDR3 is TGCAGCGTTTACCTTCCAGGGGAACTGTTTTTT.

The table lists this clonotype with a few counts. The rearrangement joins TRBV5-6 to TRBJ1-1; the match to TRBD1 covers 10 bases. Unmatched junction bases numbered 8, after V lost 2 bases and J lost 7 bases. Germline CDR1 is SGHDT and CDR2 is YYEEEE. The CDR3 has 15 amino acids. The CDR3 nucleotides read TGTGCCAGCAGCTTCGGACAGGGGGGACCGGTTGAAGCTTTCTTT. It specifies CASSFGQGGPVEAFF.

This clonotype was seen a few times. The chain links TRBV12-3 or TRBV12-4 to TRBJ1-1; the match to TRBD1 covers 7 bases. The CDR3 length is 15 residues. Trimming at V came to 7 bases and at J to 1 base, leaving 9 bases not matched to a gene. The CDR3 nucleotides are TGTGCCAGCAACCGGCCGGGACAGCCGAACACTGAAGCTTTCTTT. It codes for CASNRPGQPNTEAFF.

This clonotype was counted a few times. This chain links TRBV5-1 with TRBJ1-1, with D perhaps TRBD1 (6 bases). Germline V gene data show CDR1 as SGHRS and CDR2 as YFSETQ. The CDR3 is made up of 14 amino acids. V lost 0 bases and J 5 bases, leaving 11 bases between the germline ends. The CDR3 DNA reads as TGCGCCAGCAGCTTGGACAGGGTGGCTACTGAAGCTTTCTTT. This encodes CASSLDRVATEAFF.

This clonotype was seen only a few times. This chain joins TRBV11-2 and TRBJ1-1, with D possibly being TRBD1 (6 bases). The CDR3 sequence is 12 residues long. The ends were cut back, 5 bases at V and 7 bases at J, with 11 bases in the middle. Germline V gene sequence: CDR1 SGHAT, CDR2 FQNNGV. The CDR3 spells CASSTGQLEAFF. The DNA for the CDR3 is TGTGCCAGCAGCACAGGACAGCTTGAAGCTTTCTTT.

J is TRBJ1-1 and V is TRBV29-1; TRBD1 aligns across 9 bases. The CDR3 loop spans 14 amino acids. Trimming cost V 7 bases and J 4 bases; bases outside gene matches: 10. Germline loops: CDR1 SQVTM, CDR2 ANQGSEA. The CDR3 reads CSALNRGRGTEAFF. CDR3 bases: TGCAGCGCCCTGAACAGGGGGCGAGGCACTGAAGCTTTCTTT.

This clonotype appeared a few times. The chain couples TRBV25-1 to TRBJ1-2; D might be TRBD1 (5 bases). The CDR3 spans 16 residues. Germline CDR1 MGHDK, CDR2 SYGVNS. Trimming shortened V by 6 bases and J by 4 bases, and 21 bases separated the two germline ends. The CDR3 sequence is CASRDTGFGTSYGYTF. DNA for the CDR3: TGTGCCAGCAGAGATACAGGTTTTGGGACCTCCTATGGCTACACCTTC.

The chain recombines TRBV7-9 with TRBJ1-6, with D possibly being TRBD1 (5 bases). The CDR3 loop spans 20 amino acids. Trimming stripped 5 bases from V and 1 base from J, with 24 bases between. Germline V lookup: CDR1 SEHNR, CDR2 FQNEAQ (reference sequence). CDR3 protein: CASSKGTGEWEGSYNSPLHF. The CDR3 DNA follows: TGTGCCAGCAGCAAGGGGACTGGAGAATGGGAAGGATCCTATAATTCACCCCTCCACTTT. Drawing the rest from reference TRBV7-9 and TRBJ1-6, the complete variable domain is DTGVSQNPRHKITKRGQNVTFRCDPISEHNRLYWYRQTLGQGPEFLTYFQNEAQLEKSRLLSDRFSAERPKGSFSTLEIQRTEQGDSAMYLCASSKGTGEWEGSYNSPLHFGNGTRLTVT.